A single sample gave rise to the 15 T cell receptor beta chains below, sequenced in a study of blood T cell repertoires in COVID-19. Using immunoSEQ multiplex PCR, the repertoire was profiled, and TCRdb retains in-frame clones only, with some absent. The sample yields roughly 320,000 clones, about 88% seen once. Sequencing was carried out using peripheral blood. All receptors derive from a man aged 70 or older with acute or convalescent COVID-19.

The chain carries TRBV19 and TRBJ1-1; 8 bases are shared with TRBD1. The ends lost 6 bases at V and 7 bases at J; junction bases unmatched: 1. CDR1 and CDR2 from the germline V gene are LNHDA and SQIVND (reference sequence). The CDR3 loop spans 11 amino acids. Here the CDR3 reads CASRGQVEAFF. The CDR3, as DNA: TGTGCCAGTAGGGGACAGGTTGAAGCTTTCTTT.

V is TRBV28 and J is TRBJ1-5; tentative D call: TRBD1 (5 bases). Germline V lookup: CDR1 MDHEN, CDR2 SYDVKM. The length of the CDR3 is 15 residues. V gave up 7 bases and J gave up 6 bases, with 19 bases separating them. The CDR3 region has the DNA TGTGCCAGCACAGCAGGGACTTGGTTGGGTCAGCCCCAGCATTTT. It codes for CASTAGTWLGQPQHF.

The chain joins TRBV4-3 to TRBJ2-2, with 10 positions matching TRBD1. CDR3 length equals 15 residues. Germline trimming cut 1 base from V and 6 bases from J; bases unmatched to any gene: 2. The germline gives CDR1 LGHNA, CDR2 YSLEER. The CDR3 DNA is TGCGCCAGCAGCCAAGGACAGGGGGCGTCCGGGGAGCTGTTTTTT. Translation: CASSQGQGASGELFF.

This rearrangement joins TRBV6-5 to TRBJ1-5, with unresolved D. With 6 bases removed from V and 2 bases from J, the gap between germline ends came to 8 bases. Germline V gene data show CDR1 as MNHEY and CDR2 as SVGAGI. The CDR3 is 13 residues long. CDR3 sequence: CASSPVGNQPQHF. CDR3 DNA: TGTGCCAGCAGCCCCGTTGGCAATCAGCCCCAGCATTTT.

The chain couples TRBV6-5 to TRBJ2-3; D ambiguous. Germline CDR1 is MNHEY and CDR2 is SVGAGI. V dropped 11 bases and J dropped 1 base, with 16 bases sitting between them. The CDR3 contains 14 residues. The CDR3: CAALYPTGTDTQYF. The CDR3 nucleotides are TGTGCCGCACTTTACCCTACCGGCACAGATACGCAGTATTTT.

This sequence joins TRBV7-8 and TRBJ2-3; D is ambiguous. This CDR3 contains 14 residues. Trimming removed 3 bases at V and 2 bases at J, with 9 bases between. The germline CDR1 and CDR2 sequences are SGHVS and FQNEAQ. The CDR3 nucleotides are TGTGCCAGCAGCTTGAGCGAACTCACAGATACGCAGTATTTT. Translated: CASSLSELTDTQYF.

This chain's CDR3 is CASSLAGGVTNEKLFF. The CDR3 DNA sequence: TGTGCCAGCAGCTTGGCAGGGGGCGTCACTAATGAAAAACTGTTTTTT. The V call is TRBV5-4, the J call TRBJ1-4, with 8 bases fitting TRBD1. The CDR3 contains 16 residues. V lost 0 bases to trimming and J lost 2 bases; unmatched junction nucleotides: 3. Germline loops: CDR1 SGHNT, CDR2 YYREEE (reference sequence).

This chain connects TRBV3-1 (or the pseudogene TRBV3-2) to TRBJ1-5, with D perhaps TRBD1 (5 bases). V was cut by 4 bases and J by 0 bases, with 19 bases left in between. In germline, CDR1 is LGHDT, CDR2 YNNKEL (reference sequence). This CDR3 has 18 residues. CDR3 DNA sequence: TGTGCCAGCAGCCCCGGAGGGGAGGTCCATGATAGCAATCAGCCCCAGCATTTT. Its translation is CASSPGGEVHDSNQPQHF.

The rearrangement links TRBV2 to TRBJ2-7; 10 bases are a match to TRBD1. Trimming took 6 bases from V and 7 from J; bases not matched to a gene: 12. This CDR3 is 15 amino acids long. Looked up from germline, CDR1 is SNHLY and CDR2 is FYNNEI. The CDR3 protein is CASSQDRQGAREQYF. The CDR3 DNA follows: TGTGCCAGCAGCCAAGACAGACAGGGGGCGAGGGAGCAGTACTTC.

This chain connects TRBV7-2 to TRBJ2-7, with 7 bases matching TRBD1. The CDR3 is 14 amino acids. Trimming cost V 5 bases and J 2 bases; bases outside gene matches: 6. Germline CDR1 is SGHTA and CDR2 is FQGNSA. This chain's CDR3 is CASSRGQLPYEQYF. CDR3 sequence (DNA): TGTGCCAGCAGCCGGGGACAGTTGCCCTACGAGCAGTACTTC.

This clone was detected many times. J is TRBJ2-7 and V is TRBV29-1; TRBD1 agrees at 11 bases. This CDR3 spans 14 amino acids. CDR1 is SQVTM and CDR2 is ANQGSEA in the germline V gene. V shed 4 bases, J shed 6 bases, and the junction held 8 bases outside the gene matches. Written as DNA, the CDR3 is TGCAGCGTTGTCTACGGGACAGGGGGTCGCGAGCAGTACTTC. Protein: CSVVYGTGGREQYF.

This clone was observed a few times. This chain links TRBV4-1 with TRBJ1-1; 9 bases align to TRBD1. The ends lost 3 bases at V and 1 base at J; junction bases unmatched: 12. From germline, CDR1 is MGHRA and CDR2 YSYEKL. The CDR3 has 18 amino acids. CDR3 residues: CASSQPTTGGPGNTEAFF. CDR3 coding DNA: TGCGCCAGCAGCCAGCCCACGACAGGGGGGCCAGGGAACACTGAAGCTTTCTTT.

V and J are TRBV3-1 (or the pseudogene TRBV3-2) and TRBJ2-1, with 9 bases fitting TRBD2. Germline V CDR1 and CDR2: LGHDT, YNNKEL (reference sequence). This CDR3 comprises 14 residues. Unmatched junction bases numbered 7, after V lost 9 bases and J lost 4 bases. The CDR3 reads CASALLAGYNEQFF. The CDR3 bases are TGTGCCAGTGCACTTCTAGCGGGGTACAATGAGCAGTTCTTC.

The rearrangement uses TRBV19 and TRBJ2-5; the D gene is possibly TRBD2 (5 bases). The V end lost 5 bases, the J end lost 2 bases, and 9 bases lay between the germline ends. The CDR3 totals 13 residues. Germline CDR1 LNHDA, CDR2 SQIVND (reference sequence). For the CDR3, the DNA is TGTGCCAGTAGTGGCGGGTTTCAAGAGACCCAGTACTTC. Translating gives CASSGGFQETQYF.

This clone has just one count. CDR3 residues: CASSPRTSTGTDTQYF. The CDR3 region has the DNA TGTGCCAGCTCACCCCGCACTAGTACAGGCACAGATACGCAGTATTTT. V is TRBV18 and J is TRBJ2-3, with D perhaps matching TRBD2 (5 bases). V was trimmed by 3 bases and J by 1 base, leaving 14 bases between them. CDR3 length: 16 amino acids. Germline V gene data show CDR1 as KGHSH and CDR2 as LQKENI.